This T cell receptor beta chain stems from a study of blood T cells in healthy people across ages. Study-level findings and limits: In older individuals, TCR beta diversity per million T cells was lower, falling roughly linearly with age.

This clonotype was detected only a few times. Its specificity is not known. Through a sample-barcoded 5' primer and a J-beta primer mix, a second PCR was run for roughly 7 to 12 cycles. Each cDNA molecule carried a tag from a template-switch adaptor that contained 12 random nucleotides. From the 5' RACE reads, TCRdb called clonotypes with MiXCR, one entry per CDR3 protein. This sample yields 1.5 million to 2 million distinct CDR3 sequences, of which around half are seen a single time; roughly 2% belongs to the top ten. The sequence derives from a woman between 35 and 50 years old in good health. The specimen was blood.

CDR3 loop: CSVEGGLAGYEQYF. The CDR3 region has the DNA TGCAGCGTCGAGGGGGGACTAGCTGGCTACGAGCAGTACTTC. The chain is built from TRBV29-1 and TRBJ2-7, with 9 bases identical to TRBD2. Trimming took 6 bases from V and 3 from J; bases not matched to a gene: 9. The CDR3 extends over 14 amino acids. The germline gives CDR1 SQVTM, CDR2 ANQGSEA.